This TCR beta chain derives from a study of cytomegalovirus exposure and HLA in healthy donors. Among the donors, all were healthy bone marrow donors. V shed 6 bases and J shed 0 bases, with 5 bases lying between them. The CDR3 is 11 amino acids. The germline V gene encodes CDR1 DFQATT and CDR2 SNEGSKA (reference sequence). PCR primers comprised 60 Vbeta and 13 Jbeta primers. Here immunoSEQ multiplex PCR was the method, and the copy in TCRdb shows in-frame clones only, minus some. In the table there are 150,000 to 200,000 clones, roughly 74% of which are singletons. This clonotype originated in a male donor in good health and CMV-seronegative. This chain links TRBV20-1 with TRBJ1-2; D remains unclear. The sample consisted of PBMCs. Written as DNA, the CDR3 is TGCAGTGCCACTCCTAACTATGGCTACACCTTC. Translation: CSATPNYGYTF.